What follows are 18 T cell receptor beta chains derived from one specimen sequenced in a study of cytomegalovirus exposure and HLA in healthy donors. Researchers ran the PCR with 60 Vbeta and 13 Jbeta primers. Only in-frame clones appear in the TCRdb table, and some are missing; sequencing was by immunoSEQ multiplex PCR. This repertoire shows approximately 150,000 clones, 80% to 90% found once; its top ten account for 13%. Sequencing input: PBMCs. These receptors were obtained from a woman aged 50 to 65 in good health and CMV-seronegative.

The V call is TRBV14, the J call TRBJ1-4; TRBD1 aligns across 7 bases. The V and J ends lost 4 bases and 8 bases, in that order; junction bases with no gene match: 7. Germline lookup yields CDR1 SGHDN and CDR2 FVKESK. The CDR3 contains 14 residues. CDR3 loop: CASSPRGGNEKLFF. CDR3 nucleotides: TGTGCCAGCAGCCCCCGAGGGGGCAACGAAAAACTGTTTTTT.

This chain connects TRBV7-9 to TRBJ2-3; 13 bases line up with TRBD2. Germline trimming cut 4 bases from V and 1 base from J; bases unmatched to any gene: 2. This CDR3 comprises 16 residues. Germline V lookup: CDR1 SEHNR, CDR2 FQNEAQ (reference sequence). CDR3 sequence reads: CASSSGLAGRTDTQYF. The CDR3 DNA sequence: TGTGCCAGCAGCTCGGGACTAGCGGGACGCACAGATACGCAGTATTTT.

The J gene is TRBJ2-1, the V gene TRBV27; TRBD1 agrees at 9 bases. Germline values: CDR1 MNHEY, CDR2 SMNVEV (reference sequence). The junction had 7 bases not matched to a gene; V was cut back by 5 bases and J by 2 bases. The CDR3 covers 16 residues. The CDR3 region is CASSPRDRATYNEQFF. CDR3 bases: TGTGCCAGCAGTCCACGGGACAGGGCGACCTACAATGAGCAGTTCTTC.

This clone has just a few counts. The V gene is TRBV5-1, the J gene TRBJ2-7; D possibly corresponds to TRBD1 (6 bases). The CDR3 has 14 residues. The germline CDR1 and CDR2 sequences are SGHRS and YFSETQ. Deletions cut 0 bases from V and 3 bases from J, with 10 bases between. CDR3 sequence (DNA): TGCGCCAGCAGCTTGGCTGGACAGATCTACGAGCAGTACTTC. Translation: CASSLAGQIYEQYF.

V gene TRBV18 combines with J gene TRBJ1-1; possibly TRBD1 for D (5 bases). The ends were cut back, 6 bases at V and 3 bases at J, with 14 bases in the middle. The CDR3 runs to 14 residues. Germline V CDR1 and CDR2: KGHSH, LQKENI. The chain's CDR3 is CASSPGLMDTEAFF. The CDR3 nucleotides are TGTGCCAGCTCGCCGGGACTGATGGACACTGAAGCTTTCTTT.

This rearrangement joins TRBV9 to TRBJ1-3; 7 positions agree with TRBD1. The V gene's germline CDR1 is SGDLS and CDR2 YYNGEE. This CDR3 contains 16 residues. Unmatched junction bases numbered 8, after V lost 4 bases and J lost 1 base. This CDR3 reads CASSKQGQWSGNTIYF. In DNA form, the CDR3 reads TGTGCCAGCAGCAAACAGGGGCAGTGGTCTGGAAACACCATATATTTT.

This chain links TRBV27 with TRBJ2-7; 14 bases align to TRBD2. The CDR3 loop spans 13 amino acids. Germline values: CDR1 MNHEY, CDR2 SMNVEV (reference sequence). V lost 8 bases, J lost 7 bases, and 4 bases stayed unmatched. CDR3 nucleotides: TGTGCCAGCGGACTAGCGGGAGGCTATGAGCAGTACTTC. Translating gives CASGLAGGYEQYF.

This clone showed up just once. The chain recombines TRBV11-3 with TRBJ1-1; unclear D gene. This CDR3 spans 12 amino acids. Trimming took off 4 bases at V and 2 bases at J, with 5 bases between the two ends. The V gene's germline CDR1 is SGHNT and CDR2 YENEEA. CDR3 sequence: CASSSHNTEAFF. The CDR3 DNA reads TGTGCCAGCAGCTCACACAACACTGAAGCTTTCTTT.

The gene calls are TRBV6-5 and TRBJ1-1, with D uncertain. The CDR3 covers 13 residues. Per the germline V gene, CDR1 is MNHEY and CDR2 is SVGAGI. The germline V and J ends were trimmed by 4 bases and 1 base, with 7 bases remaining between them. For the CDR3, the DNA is TGTGCCAGCAGTTGGACTGGGAACACTGAAGCTTTCTTT. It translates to CASSWTGNTEAFF.

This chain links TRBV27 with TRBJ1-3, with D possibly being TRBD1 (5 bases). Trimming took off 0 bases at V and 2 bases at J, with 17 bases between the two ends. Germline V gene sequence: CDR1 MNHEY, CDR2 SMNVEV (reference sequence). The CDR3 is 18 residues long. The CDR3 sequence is CASSLSPIRTIPGNTIYF. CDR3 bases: TGTGCCAGCAGTTTATCCCCAATTAGGACAATACCTGGAAACACCATATATTTT.

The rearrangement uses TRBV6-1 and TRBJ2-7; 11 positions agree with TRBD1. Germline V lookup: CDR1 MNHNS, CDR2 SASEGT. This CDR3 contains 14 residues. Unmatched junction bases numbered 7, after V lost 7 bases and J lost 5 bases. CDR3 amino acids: CASTGGQGGHEQYF. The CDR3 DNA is TGTGCCAGCACCGGGGGACAGGGGGGCCACGAGCAGTACTTC.

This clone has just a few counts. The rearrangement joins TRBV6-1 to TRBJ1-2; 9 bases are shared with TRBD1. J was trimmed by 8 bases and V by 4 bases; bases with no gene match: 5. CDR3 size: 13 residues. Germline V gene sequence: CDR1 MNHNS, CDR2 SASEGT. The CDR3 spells CASSVRTGDGYTF. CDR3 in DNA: TGTGCCAGCAGTGTACGGACAGGGGACGGCTACACCTTC.

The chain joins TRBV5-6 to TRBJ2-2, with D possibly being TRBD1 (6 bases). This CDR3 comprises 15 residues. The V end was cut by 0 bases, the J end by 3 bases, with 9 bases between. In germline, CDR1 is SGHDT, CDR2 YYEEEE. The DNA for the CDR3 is TGTGCCAGCAGCTTGGTACAGGGCGACACCGGGGAGCTGTTTTTT. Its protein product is CASSLVQGDTGELFF. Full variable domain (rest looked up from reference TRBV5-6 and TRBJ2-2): DAGVTQSPTHLIKTRGQQVTLRCSPKSGHDTVSWYQQALGQGPQFIFQYYEEEERQRGNFPDRFSGHQFPNYSSELNVNALLLGDSALYLCASSLVQGDTGELFFGEGSRLTVL.

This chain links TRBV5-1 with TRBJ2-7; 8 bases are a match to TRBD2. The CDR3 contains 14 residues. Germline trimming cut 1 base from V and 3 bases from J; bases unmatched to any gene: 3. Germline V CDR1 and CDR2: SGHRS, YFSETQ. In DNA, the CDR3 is TGCGCCAGCAGCTTGTCCAGCGGGAGCTACGAGCAGTACTTC. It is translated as CASSLSSGSYEQYF.

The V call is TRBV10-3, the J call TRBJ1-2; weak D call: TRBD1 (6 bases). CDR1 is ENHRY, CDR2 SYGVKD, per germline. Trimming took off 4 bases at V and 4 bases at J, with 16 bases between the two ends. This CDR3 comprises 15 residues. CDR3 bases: TGTGCCATCAGTGCCGCGGACAGTCAACGCTATGGCTACACCTTC. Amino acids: CAISAADSQRYGYTF.

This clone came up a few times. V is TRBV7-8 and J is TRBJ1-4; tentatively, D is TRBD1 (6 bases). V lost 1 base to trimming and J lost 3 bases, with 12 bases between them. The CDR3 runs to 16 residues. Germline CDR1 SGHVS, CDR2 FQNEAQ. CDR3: CASSLEWGQANEKLFF. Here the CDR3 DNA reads TGTGCCAGCAGCTTAGAGTGGGGACAAGCTAATGAAAAACTGTTTTTT.

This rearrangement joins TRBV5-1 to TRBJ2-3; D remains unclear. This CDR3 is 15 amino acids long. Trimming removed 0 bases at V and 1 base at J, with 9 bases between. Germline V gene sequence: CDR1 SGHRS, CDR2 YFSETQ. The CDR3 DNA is TGCGCCAGCAGCTTGGAGTGGCTGGGCACAGATACGCAGTATTTT. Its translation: CASSLEWLGTDTQYF.

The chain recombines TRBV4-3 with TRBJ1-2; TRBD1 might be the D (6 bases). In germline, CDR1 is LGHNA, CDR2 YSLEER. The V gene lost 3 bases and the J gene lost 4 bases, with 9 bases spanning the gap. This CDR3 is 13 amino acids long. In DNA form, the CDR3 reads TGCGCCAGCAGCCAGGTGACAGGCTATGGCTACACCTTC. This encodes CASSQVTGYGYTF.